This T cell receptor beta chain was found in a study of cytomegalovirus exposure and HLA in healthy donors. This table comes from immunoSEQ multiplex PCR, and its TCRdb copy is limited to in-frame clones, with some not included. The table has some 320,000 clones, roughly 87% seen once. Separation from the approximately 690-subject first cohort characterized the approximately 130-subject validation cohort, to which the donors belonged. Whole-study findings and limits: Cytomegalovirus association was listed for 164 TCR beta chains. As confirmed in vitro, a few CMV-associated chains were specific for CMV antigens.

V shed 4 bases and J shed 9 bases, with 10 bases lying between them. Germline assignment: CDR1 SGHDN and CDR2 FVKESK. The CDR3 runs to 13 residues. With regard to this clone: The target antigen is unknown.

Sequenced material: PBMCs. This clonotype was obtained from a woman in her twenties or thirties in good health and CMV-seropositive. V is TRBV14 and J is TRBJ1-6; D unclear. DNA of the CDR3: TGTGCCAGCAGCCCTCACAAGGGTTCACCCCTCCACTTT. It translates to CASSPHKGSPLHF.